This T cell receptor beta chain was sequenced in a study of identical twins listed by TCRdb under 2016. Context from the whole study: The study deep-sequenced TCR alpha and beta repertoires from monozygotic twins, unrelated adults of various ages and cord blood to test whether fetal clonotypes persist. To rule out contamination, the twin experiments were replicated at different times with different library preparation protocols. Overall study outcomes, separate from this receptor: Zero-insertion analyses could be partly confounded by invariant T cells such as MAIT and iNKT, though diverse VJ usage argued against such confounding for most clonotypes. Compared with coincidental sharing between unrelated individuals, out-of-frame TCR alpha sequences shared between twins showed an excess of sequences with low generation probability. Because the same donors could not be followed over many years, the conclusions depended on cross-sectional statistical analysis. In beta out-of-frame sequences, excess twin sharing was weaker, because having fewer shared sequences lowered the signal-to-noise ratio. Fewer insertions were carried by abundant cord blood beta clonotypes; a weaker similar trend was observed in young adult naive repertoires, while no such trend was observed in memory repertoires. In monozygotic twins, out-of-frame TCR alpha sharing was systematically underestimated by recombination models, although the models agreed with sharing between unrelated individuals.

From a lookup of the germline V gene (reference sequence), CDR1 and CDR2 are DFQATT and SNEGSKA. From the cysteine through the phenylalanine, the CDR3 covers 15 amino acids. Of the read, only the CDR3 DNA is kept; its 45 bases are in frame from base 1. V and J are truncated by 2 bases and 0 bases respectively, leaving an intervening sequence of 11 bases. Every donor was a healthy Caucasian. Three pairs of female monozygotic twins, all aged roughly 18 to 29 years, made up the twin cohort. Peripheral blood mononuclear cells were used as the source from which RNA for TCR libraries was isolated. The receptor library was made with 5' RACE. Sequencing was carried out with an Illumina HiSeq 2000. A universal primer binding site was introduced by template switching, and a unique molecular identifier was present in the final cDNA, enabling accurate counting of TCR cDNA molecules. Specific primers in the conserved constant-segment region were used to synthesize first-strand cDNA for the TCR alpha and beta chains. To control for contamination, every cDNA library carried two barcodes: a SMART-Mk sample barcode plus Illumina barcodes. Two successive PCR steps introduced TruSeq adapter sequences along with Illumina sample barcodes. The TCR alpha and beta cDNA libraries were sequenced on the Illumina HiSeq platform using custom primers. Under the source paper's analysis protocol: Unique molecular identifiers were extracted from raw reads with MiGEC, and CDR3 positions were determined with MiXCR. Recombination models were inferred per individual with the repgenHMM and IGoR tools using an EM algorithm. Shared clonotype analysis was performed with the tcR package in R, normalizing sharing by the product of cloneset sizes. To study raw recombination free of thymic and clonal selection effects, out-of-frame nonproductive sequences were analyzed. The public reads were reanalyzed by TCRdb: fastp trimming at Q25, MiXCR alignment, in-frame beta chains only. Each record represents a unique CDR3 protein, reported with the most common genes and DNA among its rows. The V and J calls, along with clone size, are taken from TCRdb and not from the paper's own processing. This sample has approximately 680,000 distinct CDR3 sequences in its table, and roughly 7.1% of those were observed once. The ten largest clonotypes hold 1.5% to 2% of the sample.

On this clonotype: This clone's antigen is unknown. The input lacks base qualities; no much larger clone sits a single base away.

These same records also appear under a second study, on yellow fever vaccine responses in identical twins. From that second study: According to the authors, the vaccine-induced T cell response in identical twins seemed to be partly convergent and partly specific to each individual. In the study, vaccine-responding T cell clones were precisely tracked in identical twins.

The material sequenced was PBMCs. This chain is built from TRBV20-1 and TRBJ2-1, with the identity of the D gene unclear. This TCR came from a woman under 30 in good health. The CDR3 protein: CSARPTPSSYNEQFF. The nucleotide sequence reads TGCAGTGCTAGACCGACTCCGAGCTCCTACAATGAGCAGTTCTTC.